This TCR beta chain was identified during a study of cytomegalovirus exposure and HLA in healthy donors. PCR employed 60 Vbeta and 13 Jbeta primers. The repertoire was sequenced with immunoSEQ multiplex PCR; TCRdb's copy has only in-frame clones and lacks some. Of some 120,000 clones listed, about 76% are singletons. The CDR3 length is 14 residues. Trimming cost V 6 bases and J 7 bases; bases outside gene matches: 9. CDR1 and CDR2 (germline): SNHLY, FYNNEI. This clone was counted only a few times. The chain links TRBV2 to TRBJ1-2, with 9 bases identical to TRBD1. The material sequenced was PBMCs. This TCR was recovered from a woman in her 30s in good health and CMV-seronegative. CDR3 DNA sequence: TGTGCCAGCAGCCCAACAGGGGGCTTTAGTGGCTACACCTTC. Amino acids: CASSPTGGFSGYTF.